This T cell receptor (beta chain) is drawn from a study of blood T cell repertoires in COVID-19. Study as a whole: Sites in the United States, Italy and Spain provided acute and convalescent COVID-19 samples. In each case, the material was cDNA or gDNA derived from T cells, B-cell-depleted T cells, or PBMCs.

The CDR3 length is 17 residues. V shed 4 bases, J shed 7 bases, and the junction held 16 bases outside the gene matches. The V gene's germline CDR1 is LNHDA and CDR2 SQIVND (reference sequence). This clone was counted once. Per the study methods: Reference gene primer amplification gave estimated nucleated cell counts. Profiling relied on immunoSEQ multiplex PCR, and the TCRdb table lists in-frame clones only, not all of them. The V and J calls and the clone size are those of that table, but D and trimming were determined from the DNA. The sample carries about 210,000 clones, about 88% recorded once. The V gene is TRBV19, the J gene TRBJ2-3; 8 bases match TRBD2. Sequences were obtained from peripheral blood. This receptor was identified in a woman in her thirties or forties with acute or convalescent COVID-19. The CDR3 nucleotides are TGTGCCAGTAGTAGGAGGATAGCGGGGACCGGATTGCATACGCAGTATTTT. It encodes CASSRRIAGTGLHTQYF.